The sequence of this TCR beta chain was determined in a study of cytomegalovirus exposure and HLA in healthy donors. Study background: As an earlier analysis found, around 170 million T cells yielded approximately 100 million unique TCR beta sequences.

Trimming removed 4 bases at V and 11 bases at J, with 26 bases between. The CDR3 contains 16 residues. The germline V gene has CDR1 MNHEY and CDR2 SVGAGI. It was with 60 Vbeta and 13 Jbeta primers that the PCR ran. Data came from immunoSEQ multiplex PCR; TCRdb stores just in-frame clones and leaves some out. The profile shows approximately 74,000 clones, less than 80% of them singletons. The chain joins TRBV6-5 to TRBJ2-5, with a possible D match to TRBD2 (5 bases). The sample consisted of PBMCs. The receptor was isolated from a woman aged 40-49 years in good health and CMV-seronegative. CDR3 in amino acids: CASSFGRTRTPGEQYF. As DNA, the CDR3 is TGTGCCAGCAGTTTTGGACGTACTAGAACCCCCGGAGAGCAGTACTTC.